This T cell receptor beta chain was found in a study of lymphopenia after photon versus proton radiotherapy. Study-level points and caveats: Only patients who died were analyzed for survival; proton advantage is unproven. Relative stability marked proton patients; photon patients lost diversity and naive cells. A bigger post-nadir fall in TCR diversity correlated inversely with survival time in deceased patients. Oligoclonal CD8+ Temra expansion after nadir drove photon patients' diversity drop.

Clones were sequenced by immunoSEQ multiplex PCR, and TCRdb holds only the in-frame ones, with some missing. The sample includes 7,400 or so clones, less than 90% of them seen just once. Per germline, CDR1 SGHTA and CDR2 FQGNSA. The CDR3 covers 14 residues. The V end was cut by 7 bases, the J end by 1 base, with 11 bases between. Note on this clone: Its antigen is as yet unknown.

This chain uses TRBV7-2 with TRBJ2-1, with unresolved D. Material: peripheral blood, obtained from a patient treated with photon-based radiotherapy. This clonotype was obtained from a woman in her seventies with pancreatic cancer. The CDR3 DNA reads as TGTGCCAGCACCCCCGTGAGGTCCTACAATGAGCAGTTCTTC. It yields the protein CASTPVRSYNEQFF.